A selection of T cell receptor beta chains follows, all from one sample in a study of blood T cell repertoires in COVID-19. Assay used: immunoSEQ multiplex PCR; TCRdb lists only in-frame clones, some missing. The sample has about 27,000 clones, roughly 91% seen once. The sequenced sample was peripheral blood. Receptor source: a man aged 50 to 60 with active COVID-19. Each CDR3 is given with its conserved first and last residue. Each record gives: CDR3 DNA, CDR3 protein, J gene, D gene, clone size, V gene. D genes are given only for firm matches. Not all rows give a size; the values are once, few, many and, for expanded clones, a class.

CDR3nt: TGTTCCTGTGGGCGCAACTATGGCTACACCTTC
CDR3aa: CSCGRNYGYTF
j_gene: TRBJ1-2
d_gene: NA
abundance: NA
v_gene: TRBV28

CDR3nt: TGCAGCGTTAAGCTTAATGAGCAGTTCTTC
CDR3aa: CSVKLNEQFF
j_gene: TRBJ2-1
d_gene: NA
abundance: NA
v_gene: TRBV29-1

CDR3nt: TGTGCCAGCTCACCACCGTCCAGGGTGGGCACTGAAGCTTTCTTT
CDR3aa: CASSPPSRVGTEAFF
j_gene: TRBJ1-1
d_gene: NA
abundance: NA
v_gene: TRBV18

CDR3nt: TGTGCCAGCAGCCGACTACAGGGTTATTCCACTGAAGCTTTCTTT
CDR3aa: CASSRLQGYSTEAFF
j_gene: TRBJ1-1
d_gene: NA
abundance: NA
v_gene: TRBV5-4

CDR3nt: TGTGCCAGCAGTCTAGCGGGTCATCCAGATACGCAGTATTTT
CDR3aa: CASSLAGHPDTQYF
j_gene: TRBJ2-3
d_gene: TRBD2
abundance: NA
v_gene: TRBV6-2/TRBV6-3

CDR3nt: TGTGCCAGCAGCTTAATCTCGGGGAGGATAACGGTGGAAAAACTGTTTTTT
CDR3aa: CASSLISGRITVEKLFF
j_gene: TRBJ1-4
d_gene: NA
abundance: NA
v_gene: TRBV7-8

CDR3nt: TGCGCCAGCAGCCCGCGACAGGTTAATGAAAAACTGTTTTTT
CDR3aa: CASSPRQVNEKLFF
j_gene: TRBJ1-4
d_gene: NA
abundance: NA
v_gene: TRBV5-1

CDR3nt: TGTGCCAGCAGCCCGATGACAGGGGGCACAGATACGCAGTATTTT
CDR3aa: CASSPMTGGTDTQYF
j_gene: TRBJ2-3
d_gene: TRBD1
abundance: NA
v_gene: TRBV3-1/TRBV3-2

CDR3nt: TGTGCCAGCAGGAAATTCGGGACAGGCGACAATGAGCAGTTCTTC
CDR3aa: CASRKFGTGDNEQFF
j_gene: TRBJ2-1
d_gene: TRBD1
abundance: NA
v_gene: TRBV9

CDR3nt: TGTGCCAGCAGCTCCTATAGCGTCGGTGAGCAGTTCTTC
CDR3aa: CASSSYSVGEQFF
j_gene: TRBJ2-1
d_gene: NA
abundance: NA
v_gene: TRBV7-9

CDR3nt: TGTGCCAGTAGTACAACTACAGGGTTGGAGCAGTTCTTC
CDR3aa: CASSTTTGLEQFF
j_gene: TRBJ2-1
d_gene: NA
abundance: once
v_gene: TRBV19

CDR3nt: TGTGCCAGCAGCGCCCGGACAGGCGATAGTGGCTACACCTTC
CDR3aa: CASSARTGDSGYTF
j_gene: TRBJ1-2
d_gene: TRBD1
abundance: NA
v_gene: TRBV9

CDR3nt: TGTGCCACCAGCAGACCCGGATGGGGAGGGCAGTACTTC
CDR3aa: CATSRPGWGGQYF
j_gene: TRBJ2-7
d_gene: NA
abundance: NA
v_gene: TRBV15

CDR3nt: TGTGCCAGCGAGAGCAGAGGAGGCTACACCTTC
CDR3aa: CASESRGGYTF
j_gene: TRBJ1-2
d_gene: NA
abundance: NA
v_gene: TRBV9

CDR3nt: TGCAGCGTTGTACTAGGGGGCAGCTATGGCTACACCTTC
CDR3aa: CSVVLGGSYGYTF
j_gene: TRBJ1-2
d_gene: TRBD1
abundance: NA
v_gene: TRBV29-1

CDR3nt: TGTGCCAGCAGCATACGACAGGGCCGCGACTATGGCTACACCTTC
CDR3aa: CASSIRQGRDYGYTF
j_gene: TRBJ1-2
d_gene: TRBD1
abundance: NA
v_gene: TRBV5-5

CDR3nt: TGCGCCAGCAGCGTTCGGGACTTCACAGATACGCAGTATTTT
CDR3aa: CASSVRDFTDTQYF
j_gene: TRBJ2-3
d_gene: NA
abundance: NA
v_gene: TRBV4-1

CDR3nt: TGCGCCAGCAGCTTGGTGGGGCGAGATGGCTACACCTTC
CDR3aa: CASSLVGRDGYTF
j_gene: TRBJ1-2
d_gene: NA
abundance: NA
v_gene: TRBV5-1

CDR3nt: TGCGCCAGCAGCGCGGGAGTCCGGGGCTACGAGCAGTACTTC
CDR3aa: CASSAGVRGYEQYF
j_gene: TRBJ2-7
d_gene: TRBD2
abundance: NA
v_gene: TRBV5-1

CDR3nt: TGTGCCAGCTCAGTCGGGACAGGGGGCAATGAGCAGTTCTTC
CDR3aa: CASSVGTGGNEQFF
j_gene: TRBJ2-1
d_gene: TRBD1
abundance: NA
v_gene: TRBV18

CDR3nt: TGTGCCAGCAGCCAAGATCTAGCGGGGGGCCAAGAGACCCAGTACTTC
CDR3aa: CASSQDLAGGQETQYF
j_gene: TRBJ2-5
d_gene: TRBD2
abundance: NA
v_gene: TRBV3-1/TRBV3-2

CDR3nt: TGCGCCAGCAGCTTCACAGGGGCCCGCACAGATACGCAGTATTTT
CDR3aa: CASSFTGARTDTQYF
j_gene: TRBJ2-3
d_gene: TRBD1
abundance: NA
v_gene: TRBV5-1

CDR3nt: TGTGCCAGTCGATCCGGGACAAATTACGAGCAGTACTTC
CDR3aa: CASRSGTNYEQYF
j_gene: TRBJ2-7
d_gene: NA
abundance: few
v_gene: TRBV6-6

CDR3nt: TGTGCCAGCAGTTCCTCTCGGGACAGTGGTACTGAAGCTTTCTTT
CDR3aa: CASSSSRDSGTEAFF
j_gene: TRBJ1-1
d_gene: TRBD1
abundance: NA
v_gene: TRBV6-2/TRBV6-3

CDR3nt: TGTGCCAGCAGTTATCCGGGACAGACCTACGAGCAGTACTTC
CDR3aa: CASSYPGQTYEQYF
j_gene: TRBJ2-7
d_gene: TRBD1
abundance: NA
v_gene: TRBV6-5

CDR3nt: TGTGCCAGCAGCAGGGACAGGGTCGGCAATCAGCCCCAGCATTTT
CDR3aa: CASSRDRVGNQPQHF
j_gene: TRBJ1-5
d_gene: TRBD1
abundance: NA
v_gene: TRBV7-9

CDR3nt: TGTGCTAGCAGCTTAGATAGAACAGGGGAGCAGTTCTTC
CDR3aa: CASSLDRTGEQFF
j_gene: TRBJ2-1
d_gene: NA
abundance: NA
v_gene: TRBV7-7

CDR3nt: TGTGCCAGCAGCTTAGGGGGGGATGGCTACACCTTC
CDR3aa: CASSLGGDGYTF
j_gene: TRBJ1-2
d_gene: NA
abundance: once
v_gene: TRBV7-2

CDR3nt: TGTGCCAGCAGTTACTCCGGACAGGGTAGCTATGGCTACACCTTC
CDR3aa: CASSYSGQGSYGYTF
j_gene: TRBJ1-2
d_gene: TRBD1
abundance: NA
v_gene: TRBV6-5

CDR3nt: TGTGTCAGCAGTCTAGAGTATGGCGGTGAAGCTTTCTTT
CDR3aa: CVSSLEYGGEAFF
j_gene: TRBJ1-1
d_gene: NA
abundance: NA
v_gene: TRBV6-5

CDR3nt: TGTGCCACCTCTAGCGGGGACGTGCCTAGCACAGATACGCAGTATTTT
CDR3aa: CATSSGDVPSTDTQYF
j_gene: TRBJ2-3
d_gene: TRBD2
abundance: NA
v_gene: TRBV6-6

CDR3nt: TGTGCCAGTAGTCCACAGATTTTCAGGTCATCTGAAGCTTTCTTT
CDR3aa: CASSPQIFRSSEAFF
j_gene: TRBJ1-1
d_gene: NA
abundance: NA
v_gene: TRBV19

CDR3nt: TGTGCCACCAGTGACAGGACAGGGGGCGGTAACAATGAGCAGTTCTTC
CDR3aa: CATSDRTGGGNNEQFF
j_gene: TRBJ2-1
d_gene: TRBD1
abundance: NA
v_gene: TRBV24-1

CDR3nt: TGTGCCAGCCGGGGACAGGTCTATGGCTACACCTTC
CDR3aa: CASRGQVYGYTF
j_gene: TRBJ1-2
d_gene: TRBD1
abundance: NA
v_gene: TRBV5-4

CDR3nt: TGCAGTGCTGCCAGAACCGATACGCAGTATTTT
CDR3aa: CSAARTDTQYF
j_gene: TRBJ2-3
d_gene: NA
abundance: NA
v_gene: TRBV20-1

CDR3nt: TGTGCCAGCAGTCCCCCCACGGCGGGACTAGGCACAGATACGCAGTATTTT
CDR3aa: CASSPPTAGLGTDTQYF
j_gene: TRBJ2-3
d_gene: TRBD2
abundance: few
v_gene: TRBV6-6

CDR3nt: TGTGCCAGTAGTATAGGTGGGACAGCAAACACCGGGGAGCTGTTTTTT
CDR3aa: CASSIGGTANTGELFF
j_gene: TRBJ2-2
d_gene: TRBD1
abundance: NA
v_gene: TRBV19

CDR3nt: TGCGCCAGCAGCTACCCCGGGACTGACTACGAGCAGTACTTC
CDR3aa: CASSYPGTDYEQYF
j_gene: TRBJ2-7
d_gene: NA
abundance: NA
v_gene: TRBV5-1

CDR3nt: TGTGCCAGCAGCCGGACAGGACGCTCTGGAAACACCATATATTTT
CDR3aa: CASSRTGRSGNTIYF
j_gene: TRBJ1-3
d_gene: TRBD1
abundance: NA
v_gene: TRBV5-6

CDR3nt: TGTGCTAGCAGCGAGGGGATCCTAGCGGGAGTGGGTGAGACCCAGTACTTC
CDR3aa: CASSEGILAGVGETQYF
j_gene: TRBJ2-5
d_gene: TRBD2
abundance: NA
v_gene: TRBV7-7

CDR3nt: TGCAGCGTTGAACCCCAGGAATATAATTCACCCCTCCACTTT
CDR3aa: CSVEPQEYNSPLHF
j_gene: TRBJ1-6
d_gene: NA
abundance: NA
v_gene: TRBV29-1

CDR3nt: TGTGCCAGCAGTCGACTAGCGGGAGGCCCCACAGATACGCAGTATTTT
CDR3aa: CASSRLAGGPTDTQYF
j_gene: TRBJ2-3
d_gene: TRBD2
abundance: NA
v_gene: TRBV6-6

CDR3nt: TGTGCCAGCAGCTTAGCTGTATTAATCTATCCCCTTGCCTCTGGGGCCAACGTCCTGACTTTC
CDR3aa: CASSLAVLIYPLASGANVLTF
j_gene: TRBJ2-6
d_gene: NA
abundance: NA
v_gene: TRBV7-2

CDR3nt: TGTGCCAGCAGCTTGGCGGGGACAACTCGCTATGGCTACACCTTC
CDR3aa: CASSLAGTTRYGYTF
j_gene: TRBJ1-2
d_gene: NA
abundance: once
v_gene: TRBV5-6

CDR3nt: TGTGCCAGCAGCCCCGGGACTAGCGGGGGGTTAGCCAAAAACATTCAGTACTTC
CDR3aa: CASSPGTSGGLAKNIQYF
j_gene: TRBJ2-4
d_gene: TRBD2
abundance: NA
v_gene: TRBV7-6